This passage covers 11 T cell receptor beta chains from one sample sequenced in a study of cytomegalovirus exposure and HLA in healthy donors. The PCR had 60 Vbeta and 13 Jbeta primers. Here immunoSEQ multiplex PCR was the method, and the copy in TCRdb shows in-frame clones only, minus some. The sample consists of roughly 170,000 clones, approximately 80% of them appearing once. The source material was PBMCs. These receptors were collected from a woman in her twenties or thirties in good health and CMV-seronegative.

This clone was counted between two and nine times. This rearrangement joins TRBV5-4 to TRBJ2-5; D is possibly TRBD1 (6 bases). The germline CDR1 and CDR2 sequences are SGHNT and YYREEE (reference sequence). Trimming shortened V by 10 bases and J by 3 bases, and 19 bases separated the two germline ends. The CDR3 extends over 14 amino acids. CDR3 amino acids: CAGTRTGYKETQYF. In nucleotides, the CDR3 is TGTGCCGGGACCCGAACAGGGTACAAAGAGACCCAGTACTTC.

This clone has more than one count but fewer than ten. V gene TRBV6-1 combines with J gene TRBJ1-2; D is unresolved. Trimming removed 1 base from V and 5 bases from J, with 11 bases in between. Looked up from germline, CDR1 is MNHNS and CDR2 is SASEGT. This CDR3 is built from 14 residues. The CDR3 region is CASSEGGLRYGYTF. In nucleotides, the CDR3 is TGTGCCAGCAGTGAAGGAGGCCTGAGATATGGCTACACCTTC.

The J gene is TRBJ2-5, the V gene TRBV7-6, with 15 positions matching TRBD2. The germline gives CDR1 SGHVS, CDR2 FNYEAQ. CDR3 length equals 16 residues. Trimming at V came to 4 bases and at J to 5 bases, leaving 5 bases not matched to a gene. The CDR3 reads CASSSRTSGRVETQYF. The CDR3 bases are TGTGCCAGCAGCTCCCGGACTAGCGGGAGGGTGGAGACCCAGTACTTC.

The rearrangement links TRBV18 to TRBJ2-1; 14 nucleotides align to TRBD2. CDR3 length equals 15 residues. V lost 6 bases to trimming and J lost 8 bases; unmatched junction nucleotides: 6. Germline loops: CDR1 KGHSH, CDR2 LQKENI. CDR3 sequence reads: CASSLTSGGAYEQFF. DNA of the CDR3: TGTGCCAGCTCCCTGACTAGCGGGGGGGCCTATGAGCAGTTCTTC.

The CDR3 region has the DNA TGTGCCAGCAGTTCCCCAGCTAGCGGGAGGGCCAATGAGCAGTTCTTC. Translating it yields CASSSPASGRANEQFF. This chain joins TRBV27 and TRBJ2-1; 12 bases agree with TRBD2. The CDR3 loop spans 16 amino acids. Germline-derived CDR1 and CDR2 are MNHEY and SMNVEV (reference sequence). Trimming at V came to 4 bases and at J to 6 bases, leaving 7 bases not matched to a gene.

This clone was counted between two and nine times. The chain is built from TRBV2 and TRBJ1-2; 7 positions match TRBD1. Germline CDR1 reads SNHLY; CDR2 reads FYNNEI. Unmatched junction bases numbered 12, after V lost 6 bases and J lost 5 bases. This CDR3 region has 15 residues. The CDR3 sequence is CASSEQGPASYGYTF. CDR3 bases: TGTGCCAGCAGCGAACAGGGGCCGGCTTCTTATGGCTACACCTTC.

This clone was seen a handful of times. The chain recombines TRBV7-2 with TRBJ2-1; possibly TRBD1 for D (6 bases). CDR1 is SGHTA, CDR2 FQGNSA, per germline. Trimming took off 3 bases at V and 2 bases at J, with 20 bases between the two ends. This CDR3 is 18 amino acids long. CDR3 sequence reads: CASSFTMPGRGPYNEQFF. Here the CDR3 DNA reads TGTGCCAGCAGCTTTACGATGCCGGGCAGGGGACCCTACAATGAGCAGTTCTTC.

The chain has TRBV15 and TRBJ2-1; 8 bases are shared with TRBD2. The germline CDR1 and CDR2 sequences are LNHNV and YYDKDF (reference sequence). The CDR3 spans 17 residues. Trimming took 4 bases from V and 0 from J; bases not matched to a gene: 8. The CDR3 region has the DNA TGTGCCACCAGCAATCTCCCGGGACTAGGCTCCTACAATGAGCAGTTCTTC. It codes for CATSNLPGLGSYNEQFF.

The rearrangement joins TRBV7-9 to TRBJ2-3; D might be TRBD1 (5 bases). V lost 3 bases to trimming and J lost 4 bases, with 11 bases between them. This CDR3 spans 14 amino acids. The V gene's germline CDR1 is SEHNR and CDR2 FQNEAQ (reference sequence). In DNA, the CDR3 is TGTGCCAGCAGCTTTAAGGGGTTGCCAGATACGCAGTATTTT. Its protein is CASSFKGLPDTQYF.

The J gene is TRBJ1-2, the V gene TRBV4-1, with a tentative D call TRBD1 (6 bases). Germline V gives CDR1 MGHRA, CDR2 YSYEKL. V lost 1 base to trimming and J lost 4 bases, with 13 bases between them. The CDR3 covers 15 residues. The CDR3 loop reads CASSQGGTGIYGYTF. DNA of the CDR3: TGCGCCAGCAGCCAAGGGGGTACAGGGATCTATGGCTACACCTTC.

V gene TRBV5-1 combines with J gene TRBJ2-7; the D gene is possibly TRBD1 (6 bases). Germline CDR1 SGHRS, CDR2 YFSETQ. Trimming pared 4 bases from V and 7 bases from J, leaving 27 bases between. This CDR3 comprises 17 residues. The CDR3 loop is CASSVQGRGHSRVEQYF. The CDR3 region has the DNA TGCGCCAGCAGCGTCCAGGGGCGCGGGCACTCGAGGGTGGAGCAGTACTTC.